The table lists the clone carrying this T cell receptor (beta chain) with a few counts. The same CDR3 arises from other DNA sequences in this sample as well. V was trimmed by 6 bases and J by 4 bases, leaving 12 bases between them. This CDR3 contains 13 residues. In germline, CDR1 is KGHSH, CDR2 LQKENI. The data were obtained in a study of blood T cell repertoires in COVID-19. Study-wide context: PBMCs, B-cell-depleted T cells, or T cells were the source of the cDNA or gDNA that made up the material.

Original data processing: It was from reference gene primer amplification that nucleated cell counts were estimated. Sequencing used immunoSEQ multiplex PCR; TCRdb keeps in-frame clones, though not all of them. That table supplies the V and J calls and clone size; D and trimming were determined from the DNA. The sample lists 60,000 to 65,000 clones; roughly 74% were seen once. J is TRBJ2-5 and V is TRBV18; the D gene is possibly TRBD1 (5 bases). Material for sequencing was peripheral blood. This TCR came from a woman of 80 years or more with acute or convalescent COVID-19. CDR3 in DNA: TGTGCCAGCTCGCCGGGCAGGGCAGAGACCCAGTACTTC. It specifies CASSPGRAETQYF.